The following is a TCR beta chain sequence with its context. Its antigen remains unknown. The entry originates in a study of CD8 T cells in Susac syndrome. Study conclusions and caveats: The study's TCR sequencing and HLA analysis covered a relatively small number of individuals, and the study acknowledged this.

With random hexamers, about 0.45 to 1 ug RNA was reverse transcribed. Multiplex immunoSEQ PCR targeted 54 Vbeta and 13 Jbeta TCR beta segments. TCRdb re-called the immunoSEQ multiplex PCR reads with MiXCR, one entry per CDR3 protein. The sample contains roughly 150,000 distinct CDR3 sequences, over 85% of which appear only once. The CD8+ and CD4+ T cells were negatively isolated, with the TEMRA cells enriched by FACS. V was pared by 4 bases and J by 5 bases, with 12 bases between. The CDR3 length is 13 residues. Germline V gene lookup returns CDR1 SEHNR and CDR2 FQNEAQ (reference sequence). The source material was CD8+ T cells from PBMCs. This receptor was taken from a human donor with multiple sclerosis. The V gene is TRBV7-9, the J gene TRBJ2-7, with a possible D match to TRBD1 (6 bases). The CDR3 sequence: CASSWGQGDEQYF. CDR3 coding DNA: TGTGCCAGCAGCTGGGGGCAGGGCGACGAGCAGTACTTC.